These 9 T cell receptor beta chains came from one sample sequenced in a study of shared clonotypes between healthy human individuals. Selected positively for CCR7 and CD45RO-negative, naive CD8 cells excluded terminally differentiated effector memory CD45RA+ cells. The assay was immunoSEQ multiplex PCR, and TCRdb's table has in-frame clones only and misses some. The sample consists of 800,000 to 950,000 clones, 95% to 97% of them appearing once. The sequenced material came from naive CD8+ T cells sorted from blood. The receptors were gathered from a man under 40 in good health.

The chain employs TRBV6-6 and TRBJ2-2; D might be TRBD1 (6 bases). The V gene's germline CDR1 is MNHNY and CDR2 SVGAGI (reference sequence). There are 10 residues in the CDR3. Deletions cut 11 bases from V and 11 bases from J, with 12 bases between. CDR3 nucleotide sequence: TGTGCCGCCGGACAGAAAGAGCTGTTTTTT. Protein sequence: CAAGQKELFF.

The chain has TRBV9 and TRBJ2-1; 9 bases map to TRBD2. The CDR3 is made up of 15 amino acids. V lost 1 base to trimming and J lost 5 bases; unmatched junction nucleotides: 4. The V gene's germline CDR1 is SGDLS and CDR2 YYNGEE. The CDR3 DNA is TGTGCCAGCAGCGTATGGGGCGGGAGGGACAATGAGCAGTTCTTC. Translation: CASSVWGGRDNEQFF.

J is TRBJ2-1 and V is TRBV27, with TRBD2 matching over 11 bases. The CDR3 contains 17 residues. After removal of 3 bases from V and 5 bases from J, the junction contained 9 bases not matched to a gene. The germline gives CDR1 MNHEY, CDR2 SMNVEV (reference sequence). CDR3 coding DNA: TGTGCCAGCAGTTTCACTAGCGGGAGTTTCGGGGACAATGAGCAGTTCTTC. It encodes CASSFTSGSFGDNEQFF.

A remark on this clone: This CDR3 is also generated by other DNA sequences in the sample. The chain carries TRBV7-9 and TRBJ1-1, with 9 positions matching TRBD1. Germline-derived CDR1 and CDR2 are SEHNR and FQNEAQ (reference sequence). Trimming at V came to 3 bases and at J to 0 bases, leaving 2 bases not matched to a gene. This CDR3 is 15 amino acids long. Here the CDR3 DNA reads TGTGCCAGCAGCTTGGGACAGGGCTTGAACACTGAAGCTTTCTTT. Its translation is CASSLGQGLNTEAFF.

A note on this clone: Other DNA sequences within the sample encode an identical CDR3. The chain couples TRBV6-6 to TRBJ2-7, with D possibly TRBD2 on 5 matching bases. V was clipped by 6 bases and J by 5 bases, with 11 bases between them. The CDR3 is made up of 12 amino acids. Germline V CDR1 and CDR2: MNHNY, SVGAGI (reference sequence). The CDR3, as DNA: TGTGCCAGCAGCTACCGGGGTGACGAGCAGTACTTC. Translation: CASSYRGDEQYF.

This clone appeared a single time. The V gene is TRBV5-1, the J gene TRBJ2-2; D unclear. CDR3 length: 15 residues. From germline, CDR1 is SGHRS and CDR2 YFSETQ. Trimming left V 2 bases short and J 1 base short, with 9 bases between. CDR3 sequence (DNA): TGCGCCAGCAGCTTTCCGGACCAGAACACCGGGGAGCTGTTTTTT. Protein sequence: CASSFPDQNTGELFF.

The genes are TRBV11-2 and TRBJ2-3; D is possibly TRBD2 (7 bases). The germline V gene encodes CDR1 SGHAT and CDR2 FQNNGV. The CDR3 has 18 residues. V was trimmed by 0 bases and J by 1 base, leaving 17 bases between them. This CDR3 reads CASSLDGLQGGGTDTQYF. CDR3 nucleotides: TGTGCCAGCAGCTTAGATGGGCTACAGGGAGGGGGCACAGATACGCAGTATTTT.

This clone was seen once. V gene TRBV30 combines with J gene TRBJ2-7; D assignment may be TRBD1 or TRBD2 (5 bases each). Trimming cost V 4 bases and J 1 base, with 23 bases left between them. CDR1 and CDR2 (germline): GTSNPN, SVGIG (reference sequence). The CDR3 has 17 amino acids. The CDR3 DNA sequence: TGTGCCTGGAACGGGGCAGGCAGGCGAGGGCATTCCTACGAGCAGTACTTC. This codes for CAWNGAGRRGHSYEQYF.

The chain has TRBV29-1 and TRBJ2-1, with 13 bases aligning to TRBD2. Germline CDR1 reads SQVTM; CDR2 reads ANQGSEA. V lost 2 bases, J lost 4 bases, and 8 bases stayed unmatched. The CDR3 totals 17 residues. The DNA of the CDR3 is TGCAGCGTTGAAACGGGGACTAGCGGGGCATTTTACAATGAGCAGTTCTTC. Translation gives CSVETGTSGAFYNEQFF.